The text below deals with one T cell receptor beta chain. The antigen remains undetermined. This CDR3 is 15 amino acids long. J gave up 4 bases and V 5 bases, and 6 bases lay outside the gene matches. Germline V gene data show CDR1 as SNHLY and CDR2 as FYNNEI. The data derive from a study of OX40 agonist ivuxolimab in advanced cancers. Study at large: The study gave patients intravenous ivuxolimab at 0.01 to 10 mg/kg every 2 weeks. Under the entry rules, prior anti-PD-1, anti-PD-L1 or anti-CTLA-4 therapy was allowed, and roughly 43% had some.

Method: immunoSEQ multiplex PCR; TCRdb's copy keeps in-frame clones and lacks some. Here the sample spans 60,000 or so clones, 88% being singletons. Study-level points and caveats: Relative to CD4+, CD8+ T cells held more expanded clones on average. Certain nonresponders likewise exhibited a low normalized T-cell clonal expansion.

This chain uses TRBV2 with TRBJ2-2; 8 bases map to TRBD2. The sample here was CD4+ or CD8+ T cells sorted from blood, taken in a trial of the OX40 agonist ivuxolimab. The sequence derives from an adult with an advanced solid tumor such as melanoma, head and neck, liver or kidney cancer. The CDR3 is CASSSSGRGTGELFF. CDR3 DNA: TGTGCCAGCAGTTCAAGCGGGAGAGGCACCGGGGAGCTGTTTTTT.